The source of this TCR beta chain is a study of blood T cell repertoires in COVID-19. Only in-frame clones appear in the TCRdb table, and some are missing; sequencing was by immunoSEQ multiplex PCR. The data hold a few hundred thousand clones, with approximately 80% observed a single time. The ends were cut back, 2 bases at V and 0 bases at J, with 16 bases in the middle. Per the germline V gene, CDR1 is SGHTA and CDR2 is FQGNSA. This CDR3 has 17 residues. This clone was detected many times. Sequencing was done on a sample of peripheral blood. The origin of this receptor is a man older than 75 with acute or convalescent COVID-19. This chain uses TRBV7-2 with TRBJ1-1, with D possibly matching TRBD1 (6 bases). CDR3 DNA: TGTGCCAGCAGCTTATCCGGTCAGGGGATGATGAACACTGAAGCTTTCTTT. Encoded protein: CASSLSGQGMMNTEAFF.